This record concerns one TCR beta chain sequence. The antigen is not known. Generated by immunoSEQ multiplex PCR, the TCRdb table keeps only in-frame clones and is missing some. This table holds 45,000 to 55,000 clones, roughly 79% found once. The data are from a study of OX40 agonist ivuxolimab in advanced cancers. Study details: Patients were treated with intravenous ivuxolimab, dosed at 0.01 to 10 mg/kg and infused every 2 weeks. Earlier treatment with anti-PD-1, anti-PD-L1 or anti-CTLA-4 was permitted, and 35% to 45% had received some.

Study-wide findings and caveats: Partial responders dosed at 0.1-3.0 mg/kg displayed clonal expansion ranking among the lowest. The CD4+ and CD8+ T cells in the blood had expanded clonally by week 6 at 0.1 to 3.0 mg/kg.

Source: CD4+ or CD8+ T cells sorted from blood, taken in a trial of the OX40 agonist ivuxolimab. This clonotype originated in an adult with an advanced solid tumor such as melanoma, head and neck, liver or kidney cancer.

The CDR3 nucleotides read TGTGCCAGCAGCTCCCTTAGAGGCGAGCAGTACTTC. It yields the protein CASSSLRGEQYF. The J gene is TRBJ2-7, the V gene TRBV11-3; D unresolved. CDR1 and CDR2 (germline): SGHNT, YENEEA. The CDR3 is 12 residues long. V was shortened by 4 bases and J by 6 bases, with 10 bases between the two germline ends. The full variable domain, in which reference TRBV11-3 and TRBJ2-7 provide the parts outside the CDR3, is EAGVVQSPRYKIIEKKQPVAFWCNPISGHNTLYWYLQNLGQGPELLIRYENEEAVDDSQLPKDRFSAERLKGVDSTLKIQPAELGDSAVYLCASSSLRGEQYFGPGTRLTVT.